This T cell receptor beta chain derives from a study of blood T cell repertoires in COVID-19. About the study: Collection of acute and convalescent COVID-19 samples took place in the United States, Italy and Spain.

Original handling: How many nucleated cells were present was estimated from reference gene primer amplification. Only in-frame clones appear in the TCRdb table, and some are missing; sequencing was by immunoSEQ multiplex PCR. From that table come the V and J calls and clone size; the DNA was used to work out D and trimming. Altogether under 250,000 clones are present, around 81% being singletons, with the ten largest covering around 8.9%. The germline V and J ends were trimmed by 6 bases and 2 bases, with 14 bases remaining between them. CDR3 length: 15 amino acids. Germline lookup yields CDR1 MDHEN and CDR2 SYDVKM. The age range of participants was about 18 to 95 years, with residence in about 25 US areas. In assigning cohorts, the study relied on participant-reported clinical history. There are a few counts of this clone.

This clonotype was obtained from a woman in her forties or fifties with acute COVID-19. The V gene is TRBV28, the J gene TRBJ1-5; D unclear. Sequencing was carried out using PBMCs or T cells enriched from blood (not recorded which). This chain's CDR3 is CASRIPGEGNQPQHF. DNA for the CDR3: TGTGCCAGCAGAATACCGGGAGAGGGCAATCAGCCCCAGCATTTT.